Given below is one T cell receptor (beta chain) in context. This clone was seen only once. What this receptor recognizes is not known. No base quality values were provided; no much bigger clone lies one nucleotide off. TCRbeta CDR3 regions were amplified from genomic DNA by means of the immunoSEQ Assay, a bias-controlled multiplex PCR. In the paper's pipeline: The number of nucleated cells in each sample was estimated from the amplification of reference gene primers within the assay. To quantify the absolute abundance of each unique TCRbeta CDR3 rearrangement, sequence reads were collapsed and filtered. For each sample, productive Simpson clonality was calculated as the square root of Simpson's diversity index across productive rearrangements. TCRdb re-hosts the immuneACCESS table, in-frame sequences only. Its copies lack some clones; in the studies checked, an unresolved V gene accounts for under half of them, and the cause for the rest is not known. D and trimming come from the DNA, and the V and J calls and clone size come from that table. The sample table records about 81,000 clones; 70% to 90% of these occur just once. The ten largest clones represent approximately 5% of the sample.

These data come from a study of blood T cell repertoires in COVID-19 (dated by TCRdb to the early 2020s). Regarding the research as a whole: Samples from collaborators originated in the United States, Italy and Spain and spanned both the acute and convalescent phases of COVID-19. The samples were drawn from the first 160 participants of the ongoing ImmuneRACE study and from 1,200 or so subjects provided by 6 global collaborators. The repertoires were made available in a free public database intended to serve as a resource for research on the immune response to SARS-CoV-2. Deeply sampled blood TCRbeta repertoires from subjects exposed to, actively infected with, or recovered from COVID-19 were included in the dataset. A de-identified subject ID, COVID-19 status, age in years and sex were almost always included in the sample metadata. Where HLA class I and class II types were available, the types were taken from metadata supplied by the sample provider, not from assay-based typing. The material from the prospective study consisted of cDNA or gDNA derived from T cells, B-cell-depleted T cells, or PBMCs. What the study reported, not specific to this receptor: The amount of clinical and demographic metadata varied by source and participant and was provided uncurated.

The junction carries 12 bases between V and J, which are trimmed by 3 bases and 0 bases respectively. The CDR3 runs 16 amino acids, cysteine and phenylalanine included. The kept DNA is CDR3 alone, 48 bases in frame from the first base. CDR1 is given as LNHDA and CDR2 as SQIVND, both from the germline V gene (reference sequence). Each collaborating institution followed its own protocols to collect whole blood in K2EDTA tubes. Collaborator samples were shipped for TCRbeta analysis as frozen whole blood, isolated PBMCs, or DNA extracted from either sample type. The sequence links TRBV19 to TRBJ1-3; no confident D gene assignment can be made. Sequenced input: peripheral blood. The TCR was taken from a woman over 75 with acute or convalescent COVID-19. The DNA sequence is as follows: TGTGCCAGTAGTATTCCTGGAGACCCCTCTGGAAACACCATATATTTT. Its protein reads: CASSIPGDPSGNTIYF.